This T cell receptor beta chain was recorded in a study of response to subunit inactivated influenza vaccine. The study's findings and limits: Each seasonal influenza vaccination, the authors suggested, recruits few new T cells.

CDR1 is SGHRS, CDR2 YFSETQ, per germline. V lost 0 bases to trimming and J lost 4 bases; unmatched junction nucleotides: 9. The CDR3 extends over 17 amino acids. TCRdb re-derived calls from the RT-PCR reads in MiXCR, one entry per CDR3 protein. The sample lists roughly 620,000 distinct CDR3 sequences; 11% were seen once. In the case of this clonotype: Its antigen is undetermined.

These data were also reused for a study on T cells expressing NK-cell markers. From that report: 5'RACE template switching built TCR beta cDNA with unique molecular identifiers. According to the study, TCR beta repertoires originated from sorted CD3+CD56+NKG2C+, CD3+CD56+NKG2C- and CD3+CD56-NKG2C+ T cells. Seven of the eight sequenced donors were HCMV-seropositive; one was seronegative. The CD3+CD56-NKG2C+ fraction of a few donors was likewise dominated by these clonotypes.

Sample: PBMCs from blood, taken on the day of vaccination. The chain is built from TRBV5-1 and TRBJ2-1; TRBD1 aligns across 8 bases. This sequence was found in a man over 45 who received an inactivated influenza vaccine. CDR3 in amino acids: CASSLESRGTGYNEQFF. CDR3 sequence (DNA): TGCGCCAGCAGCTTGGAATCACGGGGGACAGGTTACAATGAGCAGTTCTTC.